This T cell receptor (beta chain) was identified during a study of radiation and T cells in renal cell carcinoma. Turning to the study itself: Nephrectomy followed 15 Gy stereotactic body radiation by 4 weeks.

This clone was detected once. Its antigen is unidentified. The study, taken as a whole, reports: From baseline, blood top tumor clonotypes peaked at 2 weeks post-radiation.

Trimming shortened V by 0 bases and J by 0 bases, and 12 bases separated the two germline ends. This CDR3 is built from 17 residues. Germline V CDR1 and CDR2: WNHNN, SYGVQD (reference sequence). Time point reported: baseline pretreatment blood. Treatment: 15 Gy SBRT to primary tumor, nephrectomy 4 weeks later. Profiling relied on immunoSEQ multiplex PCR, and the TCRdb table lists in-frame clones only, not all of them. The data hold 150,000 or so clones, with approximately 87% observed a single time. This clonotype was obtained from a woman in her forties or fifties with renal cell carcinoma. This chain links TRBV10-1 with TRBJ2-1; maybe TRBD2 (6 bases). The sample consisted of blood, taken from a patient whose treatment included radiotherapy and nephrectomy. CDR3 loop: CASSESSGTSSYNEQFF. The DNA of the CDR3 is TGCGCCAGCAGTGAGTCTAGCGGAACGAGCTCCTACAATGAGCAGTTCTTC.